This T cell receptor (beta chain) was found in a study of T cells in Graves' hyperthyroidism and ophthalmopathy. V was trimmed by 5 bases and J by 0 bases, leaving 14 bases between them. Germline CDR1 reads SGHAT; CDR2 reads FQNNGV. CDR3 size: 16 residues. Amplified regions were TCR beta CDR3 sequences from RNA transcripts. When the TCR CDR3 underwent first-round RT-PCR, the HTBI primer set was used. MiXCR, run by TCRdb on the multiplex PCR reads, gives a single entry per CDR3 protein. Here the sample spans around 56,000 distinct CDR3 sequences, roughly 58% being singletons. This clonotype came up many times.

Material: blood. This TCR was sampled from a woman between 55 and 75 years old with Graves' ophthalmopathy. The chain recombines TRBV11-2 with TRBJ1-3, with a possible D match to TRBD1 (6 bases). In nucleotides, the CDR3 is TGTGCCAGCAGCACCGGACAGCAGATCTCTGGAAACACCATATATTTT. Translating gives CASSTGQQISGNTIYF.